This entry lists 6 T cell receptor beta chains sequenced from one sample in a study of OX40 agonist ivuxolimab in advanced cancers. TCRdb's table, derived via immunoSEQ multiplex PCR, lists solely in-frame clones and lacks some. The data contain approximately 26,000 clones, more than 75% of them seen just once; the ten biggest clones take up over 20%. The specimen was CD4+ or CD8+ T cells sorted from blood, collected in a trial of the OX40 agonist ivuxolimab. The receptors here all came from an adult with an advanced solid tumor such as melanoma, head and neck, liver or kidney cancer.

This clone was observed a handful of times. The chain couples TRBV19 to TRBJ1-2; D perhaps matches TRBD1 (5 bases). Germline CDR1 LNHDA, CDR2 SQIVND (reference sequence). The CDR3 totals 13 residues. V shed 7 bases and J shed 4 bases, with 13 bases lying between them. The CDR3 DNA sequence: TGTGCCAGTACCGCTGACAGCTTCTATGGCTACACCTTC. The encoded protein is CASTADSFYGYTF.

J is TRBJ2-7 and V is TRBV11-2; TRBD2 might be the D (6 bases). The CDR3 is 14 amino acids. Trimming took 2 bases from V and 6 from J, leaving 14 bases between them. CDR1 is SGHAT, CDR2 FQNNGV, per germline. CDR3: CASSLIGRGTEQYF. CDR3 DNA sequence: TGTGCCAGCAGCTTAATCGGACGGGGGACCGAGCAGTACTTC. The complete variable domain, with remaining parts taken from reference TRBV11-2 and TRBJ2-7, reads EAGVAQSPRYKIIEKRQSVAFWCNPISGHATLYWYQQILGQGPKLLIQFQNNGVVDDSQLPKDRFSAERLKGVDSTLKIQPAKLEDSAVYLCASSLIGRGTEQYFGPGTRLTVT.

V and J are TRBV27 and TRBJ2-3, with D perhaps TRBD2 (5 bases). CDR3 length: 13 amino acids. The V gene's germline CDR1 is MNHEY and CDR2 SMNVEV (reference sequence). V lost 4 bases, J lost 3 bases, and 8 bases lay in between. CDR3 sequence: CASSWSGTDTQYF. CDR3 sequence (DNA): TGTGCCAGCAGTTGGAGCGGAACAGATACGCAGTATTTT.

The chain is built from TRBV6-4 and TRBJ2-7, with D perhaps TRBD1 (6 bases). Looked up from germline, CDR1 is MRHNA and CDR2 is SNTAGT. Deletions cut 5 bases from V and 6 bases from J, with 14 bases between. The CDR3 extends over 13 amino acids. Here the CDR3 reads CASSYRVGREQYF. CDR3 DNA sequence: TGTGCCAGCAGTTACAGGGTAGGACGCGAGCAGTACTTC.

CDR3 sequence (DNA): TGCGCCAGCAGCCTGGTATTGGGCGGAAGCACAGATACGCAGTATTTT. Translation gives CASSLVLGGSTDTQYF. The genes are TRBV4-3 and TRBJ2-3; D uncertain. Germline V CDR1 and CDR2: LGHNA, YSLEER. V lost 4 bases to trimming and J lost 0 bases, with 14 bases between them. The CDR3 covers 16 residues.

A remark on this clone: The junction does not match germline at one end; this may be a read error. This chain uses TRBV27 with TRBJ1-2; D might be TRBD1 (5 bases). Germline CDR1 reads MNHEY; CDR2 reads SMNVEV (reference sequence). This CDR3 region has 15 residues. CDR3 nucleotides: TGTGCCAGCAGTCTATCCCCCGGGGGAATGAATGGCTACACCTTC. This encodes CASSLSPGGMNGYTF.